A single sample is the source of the 30 T cell receptor beta chains below, sequenced in a study of cytomegalovirus exposure and HLA in healthy donors. The PCR had 60 Vbeta and 13 Jbeta primers. Data came from immunoSEQ multiplex PCR; TCRdb stores just in-frame clones and leaves some out. Of approximately 100,000 clones in the sample, about 70% were seen once. The sample taken for sequencing was PBMCs. These receptors all come from a woman in her thirties or forties in good health and CMV-seronegative.

V and J are TRBV19 and TRBJ1-1; 7 bases map to TRBD1. The length of the CDR3 is 12 residues. CDR1 LNHDA and CDR2 SQIVND come from the germline V gene (reference sequence). J was trimmed by 7 bases and V by 5 bases; bases with no gene match: 4. The CDR3 region has the DNA TGTGCCAGTAGTCTAGGGACAGTTGAAGCTTTCTTT. This translates into CASSLGTVEAFF.

The rearrangement links TRBV11-2 to TRBJ2-5; 7 positions match TRBD2. There are 16 residues in the CDR3. Germline CDR1 is SGHAT and CDR2 is FQNNGV. With 8 bases clipped from V and 1 base from J, the junction kept 13 bases outside the gene matches. The CDR3 region has the DNA TGTGCCAGCGGGGGGGTAGGGCGGGAATCCCAAGAGACCCAGTACTTC. Its translation is CASGGVGRESQETQYF.

The J gene is TRBJ1-1, the V gene TRBV6-1; the match to TRBD1 covers 10 bases. The CDR3 spans 15 residues. Germline values: CDR1 MNHNS, CDR2 SASEGT. The V gene end was trimmed by 5 bases and the J gene end by 3 bases; junction bases not matched to a gene: 6. CDR3 nucleotides: TGTGCCAGCAGTTCTTGGGACAGGGGCGACACTGAAGCTTTCTTT. Translating gives CASSSWDRGDTEAFF.

The genes are TRBV2 and TRBJ1-2; the match to TRBD1 covers 7 bases. CDR3 length: 14 residues. V shed 8 bases, J shed 7 bases, and the junction held 13 bases outside the gene matches. Germline V gene sequence: CDR1 SNHLY, CDR2 FYNNEI. CDR3 bases: TGTGCCAGCGCGGCCGAGGGGGCGCGGGTTGGCTACACCTTC. It specifies CASAAEGARVGYTF.

CDR3 DNA sequence: TGTGCCAGCAGCTCGTACAAGACAGGGACCACTGAAGCTTTCTTT. Protein: CASSSYKTGTTEAFF. The rearrangement links TRBV7-9 to TRBJ1-1; 7 nucleotides match TRBD1. J was trimmed by 4 bases and V by 4 bases; bases with no gene match: 9. CDR3 length: 15 amino acids. Germline V CDR1 and CDR2: SEHNR, FQNEAQ (reference sequence).

This rearrangement joins TRBV4-3 to TRBJ1-1; TRBD1 aligns across 7 bases. The CDR3 loop spans 15 amino acids. CDR1 and CDR2 from the germline V gene are LGHNA and YSLEER. The ends lost 3 bases at V and 5 bases at J; junction bases unmatched: 9. The DNA of the CDR3 is TGCGCCAGCAGCCACGACCGACAGGGAAAGACTGAAGCTTTCTTT. This codes for CASSHDRQGKTEAFF.

The chain links TRBV30 to TRBJ1-6, with 7 positions matching TRBD1. J was trimmed by 7 bases and V by 4 bases; bases with no gene match: 7. Germline assignment: CDR1 GTSNPN and CDR2 SVGIG (reference sequence). The CDR3 totals 14 residues. CDR3 residues: CAWTRGDSNSPLHF. CDR3 DNA: TGTGCCTGGACCAGGGGGGACTCAAATTCACCCCTCCACTTT.

The chain couples TRBV29-1 to TRBJ2-7; no reliable D call. Per the germline V gene, CDR1 is SQVTM and CDR2 is ANQGSEA. V gave up 6 bases and J gave up 4 bases, with 19 bases separating them. The CDR3 covers 14 residues. CDR3 residues: CSVLTLVRRYEQYF. The CDR3 coding sequence is TGCAGCGTCCTCACCTTGGTCCGGCGGTACGAGCAGTACTTC.

The rearrangement links TRBV2 to TRBJ2-2; D uncertain. The germline V gene encodes CDR1 SNHLY and CDR2 FYNNEI. There are 13 residues in the CDR3. V was clipped by 7 bases and J by 6 bases, with 12 bases between them. CDR3: CASTSVPPGELFF. CDR3 sequence (DNA): TGTGCCAGCACCTCAGTGCCTCCCGGGGAGCTGTTTTTT.

This clone was picked up one time. The V call is TRBV30, the J call TRBJ2-2, with 9 bases lining up with TRBD2. V dropped 0 bases and J dropped 7; count of bases not matched to a gene: 9. From germline, CDR1 is GTSNPN and CDR2 SVGIG (reference sequence). The CDR3 has 16 amino acids. DNA for the CDR3: TGTGCCTGGAGTGTACTTGGCGGGGGGGCTGGCGGGGAGCTGTTTTTT. Translation gives CAWSVLGGGAGGELFF.

The chain is built from TRBV27 and TRBJ2-7; tentative D call: TRBD2 (7 bases). The V end lost 2 bases, the J end lost 3 bases, and 11 bases lay between the germline ends. CDR3 size: 14 residues. Per germline, CDR1 MNHEY and CDR2 SMNVEV (reference sequence). CDR3 residues: CASSLGGGYYEQYF. For the CDR3, the DNA is TGTGCCAGCAGTTTAGGCGGGGGCTACTACGAGCAGTACTTC.

This clone was detected a few times. This rearrangement joins TRBV28 to TRBJ2-5; 10 bases match TRBD2. The CDR3 totals 13 residues. Trimming removed 9 bases from V and 5 bases from J; junction bases left unmatched: 6. CDR1 is MDHEN, CDR2 SYDVKM, per germline. CDR3 bases: TGTGCCAGTAAAGCGGGAGGGCCGGAGACCCAGTACTTC. The encoded protein is CASKAGGPETQYF.

The V and J genes are TRBV5-1 and TRBJ2-5, with 9 bases matching TRBD2. The J call may be in error: the DNA end matches TRBJ2-7 better. This CDR3 contains 14 residues. Germline V gene sequence: CDR1 SGHRS, CDR2 YFSETQ. The CDR3 loop is CASSFSGSPYEQYF. CDR3 nucleotides: TGCGCCAGCAGCTTTAGCGGGAGCCCCTACGAGCAGTACTTC.

The CDR3 region has the DNA TGTGCCAGCAGCGTAAGGGGTTGCAATCAGCCCCAGCATTTT. It specifies CASSVRGCNQPQHF. This chain connects TRBV9 to TRBJ1-5; maybe TRBD1 (5 bases). Trimming pared 1 base from V and 2 bases from J, leaving 7 bases between. The CDR3 extends over 14 amino acids. The germline V gene has CDR1 SGDLS and CDR2 YYNGEE.

The chain joins TRBV14 to TRBJ2-4; TRBD2 might be the D (6 bases). CDR1 is SGHDN, CDR2 FVKESK, per germline. Trimming took off 0 bases at V and 0 bases at J, with 12 bases between the two ends. There are 17 residues in the CDR3. The CDR3 loop reads CASSQDRVGLAKNIQYF. Written as DNA, the CDR3 is TGTGCCAGCAGCCAAGATCGAGTGGGACTAGCCAAAAACATTCAGTACTTC.

This clone has more than one count but fewer than ten. The DNA is omitted, as the CDR3 cannot be located on it reliably, and the CDR3 follows TCRdb's listing. This chain connects TRBV30 to TRBJ2-3; the table assigns TRBD2, which was not confirmed against the DNA. CDR1 is GTSNPN, CDR2 SVGIG, per germline (reference sequence). The CDR3 has 10 amino acids, counting both end residues. This CDR3 is CAWGGGAKIF.

In the case of this clone: The junction departs from the called germline gene at one end, perhaps through a read error. The chain recombines TRBV7-3 with TRBJ2-1; 8 bases match TRBD2. CDR1 and CDR2 from the germline V gene are SGHTA and FQGTGA. The CDR3 is made up of 15 amino acids. As DNA, the CDR3 is TGTTCCAGCAGCCCTCGGGGGGGGCGATTCAATGAGCAGTTCTTC. Protein product: CSSSPRGGRFNEQFF.

This clone showed up just a few times. The V call is TRBV10-3, the J call TRBJ2-7; 9 bases align to TRBD2. The CDR3 is 14 amino acids. The germline V gene encodes CDR1 ENHRY and CDR2 SYGVKD. Trimming cost V 3 bases and J 4 bases; bases outside gene matches: 4. CDR3 loop: CAISDGTSSYEQYF. DNA for the CDR3: TGTGCCATCAGTGACGGGACTAGCTCTTACGAGCAGTACTTC.

V gene TRBV28 combines with J gene TRBJ1-2, with 8 positions matching TRBD1. The junction had 6 bases not matched to a gene; V was cut back by 6 bases and J by 0 bases. Germline assignment: CDR1 MDHEN and CDR2 SYDVKM. The CDR3 loop spans 15 amino acids. The chain's CDR3 is CASRRQGSANYGYTF. The CDR3 coding sequence is TGTGCCAGCAGACGACAGGGGAGTGCTAACTATGGCTACACCTTC.

This clone was counted a few times. The DNA of the CDR3 is TGTGCCAGCAGCCTCAGGGGGCTGAGCACAGATACGCAGTATTTT. This codes for CASSLRGLSTDTQYF. The genes are TRBV7-8 and TRBJ2-3; 8 positions agree with TRBD1. The CDR3 length is 15 residues. V lost 5 bases, J lost 0 bases, and 4 bases stayed unmatched. Germline lookup yields CDR1 SGHVS and CDR2 FQNEAQ.

The CDR3 nucleotides read TGTGCCAGCAGCCCAACTCGGACAGGGGGCGACTACGAGCAGTACTTC. Translating it yields CASSPTRTGGDYEQYF. The chain joins TRBV4-2 to TRBJ2-7; 11 positions agree with TRBD1. With V trimmed by 4 bases and J by 3 bases, 8 bases remained unmatched. CDR1 LGHNA and CDR2 YNFKEQ come from the germline V gene. The CDR3 covers 16 residues.

The rearrangement joins TRBV6-5 to TRBJ2-3, with 10 bases fitting TRBD2. Losses at the gene ends were 0 bases for V and 3 bases for J; bases not matched to a gene: 3. Germline assignment: CDR1 MNHEY and CDR2 SVGAGI. This CDR3 spans 16 amino acids. The CDR3 nucleotides are TGTGCCAGCAGTTACTCAACTAGCGGGGCGACAGATACGCAGTATTTT. Translating gives CASSYSTSGATDTQYF.

The genes are TRBV6-6 and TRBJ2-3; 9 bases agree with TRBD1. V dropped 2 bases and J dropped 4; count of bases not matched to a gene: 7. The CDR3 totals 16 residues. Germline values: CDR1 MNHNY, CDR2 SVGAGI (reference sequence). The CDR3 bases are TGTGCCAGCAGTTACGTGGGACAGGGTCGGGCAGATACGCAGTATTTT. It encodes CASSYVGQGRADTQYF.

This rearrangement joins TRBV5-5 to TRBJ2-7; TRBD1 agrees at 7 bases. The CDR3 covers 13 residues. The V gene's germline CDR1 is SGHKS and CDR2 YYEKEE (reference sequence). Trimming at V came to 2 bases and at J to 7 bases, leaving 6 bases not matched to a gene. CDR3 region: CASSFEEDREQYF. The CDR3 DNA sequence: TGTGCCAGCAGCTTTGAGGAGGACAGGGAGCAGTACTTC.

As regards this clone: In the same sample, other DNA sequences code for this CDR3. The V gene is TRBV15, the J gene TRBJ2-7; a possible D gene is TRBD1 (6 bases). This CDR3 has 13 residues. The germline CDR1 and CDR2 sequences are LNHNV and YYDKDF (reference sequence). Trimming shortened V by 3 bases and J by 4 bases, and 10 bases separated the two germline ends. The CDR3 sequence is CATSRDTGYEQYF. DNA for the CDR3: TGTGCCACCAGCAGGGATACAGGGTACGAGCAGTACTTC.

This rearrangement joins TRBV6-5 to TRBJ1-1; D not resolved. Germline V gene data show CDR1 as MNHEY and CDR2 as SVGAGI. The V gene lost 8 bases and the J gene lost 0 bases, with 4 bases spanning the gap. The CDR3 is 11 residues long. In DNA form, the CDR3 reads TGTGCCAGCTCAATGAACACTGAAGCTTTCTTT. Protein: CASSMNTEAFF.

On this clone: A junction boundary mismatches the germline segment, possibly from a read error. V and J are TRBV7-9 and TRBJ2-1, with TRBD2 matching 10 bases. The CDR3 is 15 residues long. CDR1 SEHNR and CDR2 FQNEAQ come from the germline V gene (reference sequence). The chain's CDR3 is CSSSLTSGNYNEQFF. DNA for the CDR3: TGTTCCAGCAGCTTAACTAGCGGGAATTACAATGAGCAGTTCTTC.

The rearrangement uses TRBV6-4 and TRBJ2-5; 8 bases fit TRBD1. From germline, CDR1 is MRHNA and CDR2 SNTAGT. The J segment lost 2 bases and the V segment lost 3 bases, leaving 5 bases of the junction unmatched. This CDR3 region has 15 residues. The CDR3 DNA reads as TGTGCCAGCAGTGAAGGGACAGGACAGCAAGAGACCCAGTACTTC. Its translation: CASSEGTGQQETQYF.

The CDR3 DNA sequence: TGTGCCAGCAGCTTAAGGGGGGGCCCCGGGGAGCTGTTTTTT. The encoded protein is CASSLRGGPGELFF. The V and J genes are TRBV7-6 and TRBJ2-2, with a tentative D call TRBD2 (7 bases). CDR1 is SGHVS, CDR2 FNYEAQ, per germline. This CDR3 contains 14 residues. Between the trimmed V and J ends, which lost 2 bases and 6 bases, there was a span of 10 bases.

CDR3 amino acids: CASSAGTVMYQETQYF. The CDR3 nucleotides read TGTGCCAGCAGCGCCGGGACAGTAATGTACCAAGAGACCCAGTACTTC. The rearrangement links TRBV5-4 to TRBJ2-5; 7 bases match TRBD1. Germline CDR1 and CDR2: SGHNT and YYREEE (reference sequence). V lost 4 bases, J lost 0 bases, and 9 bases stayed unmatched. This CDR3 is 16 amino acids long.